The clone carrying this TCR beta chain was detected a few times. This sample is part of a study of blood T cell repertoires in COVID-19. The wider study: T cells, B-cell-depleted T cells, or PBMCs supplied cDNA or gDNA.

Profiled with immunoSEQ multiplex PCR; TCRdb holds only in-frame clones, not every one. The top ten clones hold 16% of a sample with fewer than 120,000 clones, over 75% of them seen once. J was trimmed by 7 bases and V by 3 bases; bases with no gene match: 6. The CDR3 is 13 amino acids. Germline CDR1 is SGHRS and CDR2 is YFSETQ. V is TRBV5-1 and J is TRBJ1-2; 7 bases map to TRBD1. The sample comprised peripheral blood. The receptor's source is an elderly woman with active or convalescent COVID-19. The chain's CDR3 is CASSWQGVLGYTF. CDR3 DNA sequence: TGCGCCAGCAGCTGGCAGGGGGTTCTTGGCTACACCTTC.